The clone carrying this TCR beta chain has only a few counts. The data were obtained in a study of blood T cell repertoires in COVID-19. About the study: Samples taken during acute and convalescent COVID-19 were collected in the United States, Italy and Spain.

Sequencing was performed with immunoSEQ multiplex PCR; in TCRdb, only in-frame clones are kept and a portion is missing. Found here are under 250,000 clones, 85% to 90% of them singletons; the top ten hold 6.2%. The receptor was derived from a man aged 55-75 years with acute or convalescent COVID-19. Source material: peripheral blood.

CDR3 nucleotides: TGTGCCAGCAGTCCCCGCCAGGGCTACCTGCTTGGTGAAAAACTGTTTTTT. This sequence encodes CASSPRQGYLLGEKLFF. This sequence joins TRBV27 and TRBJ1-4, with D perhaps TRBD1 (5 bases). CDR3 length: 17 amino acids. Germline CDR1 and CDR2: MNHEY and SMNVEV (reference sequence). Trimming removed 5 bases at V and 7 bases at J, with 23 bases between. The full variable domain, its missing parts supplied by reference TRBV27 and TRBJ1-4, is EAQVTQNPRYLITVTGKKLTVTCSQNMNHEYMSWYRQDPGLGLRQIYYSMNVEVTDKGDVPEGYKVSRKEKRNFPLILESPSPNQTSLYFCASSPRQGYLLGEKLFFGSGTQLSVL.